This T cell receptor (beta chain) was profiled in a study of response to subunit inactivated influenza vaccine. Using its own MiXCR run on the RT-PCR reads, TCRdb lists one record per CDR3 protein. Of roughly 460,000 distinct CDR3 sequences detected, approximately 10% appear once; the ten largest clones hold 10% to 15%. Study-level points and caveats: Few additional T cells are recruited per seasonal influenza vaccination, authors suggested.

This clonotype showed up just a few times. Antigen unknown. V shed 4 bases and J 6 bases; nucleotides not matched to a gene: 5. Germline V CDR1 and CDR2: LGHDT, YNNKEL (reference sequence). The CDR3 is made up of 16 amino acids. This sequence originates from a man in his fifties or sixties who received an inactivated influenza vaccine. V gene TRBV3-1 combines with J gene TRBJ2-1, with 14 bases fitting TRBD2. Sequenced material: PBMCs from blood, taken about 6 weeks after vaccination. The CDR3 protein is CASSPKGLAGANEQFF. Here the CDR3 DNA reads TGTGCCAGCAGCCCAAAGGGACTAGCGGGAGCCAATGAGCAGTTCTTC.